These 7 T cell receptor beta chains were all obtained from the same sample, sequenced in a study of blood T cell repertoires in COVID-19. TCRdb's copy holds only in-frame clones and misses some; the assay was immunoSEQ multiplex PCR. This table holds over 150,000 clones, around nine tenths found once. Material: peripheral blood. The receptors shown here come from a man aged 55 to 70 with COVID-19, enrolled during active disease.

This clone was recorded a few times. The CDR3: CASSTDKASGNTIYF. DNA for the CDR3: TGTGCCAGTAGTACGGACAAGGCCTCTGGAAACACCATATATTTT. The genes are TRBV19 and TRBJ1-3; TRBD1 might be the D (5 bases). Trimming removed 4 bases at V and 0 bases at J, with 10 bases between. This CDR3 has 15 amino acids. CDR1 and CDR2 from the germline V gene are LNHDA and SQIVND (reference sequence).

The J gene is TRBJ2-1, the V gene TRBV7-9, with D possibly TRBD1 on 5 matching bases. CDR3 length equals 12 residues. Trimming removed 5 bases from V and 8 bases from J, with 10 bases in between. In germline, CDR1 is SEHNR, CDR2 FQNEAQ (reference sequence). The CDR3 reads CASSQGGDEQFF. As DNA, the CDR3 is TGTGCCAGCAGCCAGGGTGGCGATGAGCAGTTCTTC.

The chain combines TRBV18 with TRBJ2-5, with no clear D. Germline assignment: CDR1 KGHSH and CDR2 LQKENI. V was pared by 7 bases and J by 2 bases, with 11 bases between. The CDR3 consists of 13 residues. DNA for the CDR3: TGTGCCAGCTGTACACGAAAACAAGAGACCCAGTACTTC. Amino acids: CASCTRKQETQYF.

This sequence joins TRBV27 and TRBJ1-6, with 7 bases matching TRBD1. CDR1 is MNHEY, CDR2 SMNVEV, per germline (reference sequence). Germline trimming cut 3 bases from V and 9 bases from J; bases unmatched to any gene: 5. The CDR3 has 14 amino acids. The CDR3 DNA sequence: TGTGCCAGCAGTTTGACAGGGTGGGGTTCACCCCTCCACTTT. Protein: CASSLTGWGSPLHF.

CDR3 amino acids: CASSLQTLAGGAYNEQFF. Here the CDR3 DNA reads TGTGCCAGCAGCTTACAAACGCTGGCGGGAGGTGCCTACAATGAGCAGTTCTTC. This chain joins TRBV11-3 and TRBJ2-1; 8 bases align to TRBD2. This CDR3 contains 18 residues. Germline-derived CDR1 and CDR2 are SGHNT and YENEEA. Unmatched junction bases numbered 11, after V lost 2 bases and J lost 2 bases.

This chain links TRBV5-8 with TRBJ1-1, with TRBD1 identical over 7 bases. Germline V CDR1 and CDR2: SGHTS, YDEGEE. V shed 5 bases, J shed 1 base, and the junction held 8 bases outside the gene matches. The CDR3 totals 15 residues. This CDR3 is CASRPKRQGNTEAFF. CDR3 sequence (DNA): TGTGCCAGCAGACCTAAACGACAGGGGAACACTGAAGCTTTCTTT.

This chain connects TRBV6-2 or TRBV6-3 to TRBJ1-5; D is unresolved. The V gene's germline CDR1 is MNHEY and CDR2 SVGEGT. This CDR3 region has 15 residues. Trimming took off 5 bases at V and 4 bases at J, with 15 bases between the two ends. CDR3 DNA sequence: TGTGCCAGCAGTGCAGGCGAGCTCTGGAATCAGCCCCAGCATTTT. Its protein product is CASSAGELWNQPQHF.